This T cell receptor beta chain was recorded in a study of OX40 agonist ivuxolimab in advanced cancers. Overall study results and limits: The 0.1-3.0 mg/kg partial responders had among the lowest clonal expansion.

Measured with immunoSEQ multiplex PCR; TCRdb has only the in-frame clones, and not every one. The sample lists tens of thousands of clones, nearly 90% occurring once. To note about this clone: Its antigen remains unknown. At one end, the junction sequence differs from germline, possibly due to a read error.

The germline CDR1 and CDR2 sequences are GTSNPN and SVGIG (reference sequence). The CDR3 is made up of 14 amino acids. The sequence was collected from an adult with an advanced solid tumor such as melanoma, head and neck, liver or kidney cancer. The chain links TRBV30 to TRBJ2-3; no clear D gene. Sequenced here: CD4+ or CD8+ T cells sorted from blood, sampled in a trial of the OX40 agonist ivuxolimab. In DNA form, the CDR3 reads TGTGCCTGGAGTACCAACGGGCGCACGGATACGCAGTATTTT. Its translation: CAWSTNGRTDTQYF.